A single T cell receptor beta chain is shown here with its context. This sample stems from a study of blood T cell repertoires in COVID-19. Only in-frame clones appear in the TCRdb table, and some are missing; sequencing was by immunoSEQ multiplex PCR. The sample shows 250,000 to 350,000 clones, roughly 83% of them seen only once. CDR1 and CDR2 (germline): SGHRS, YFSETQ. The CDR3 contains 15 residues. The V and J ends lost 0 bases and 7 bases respectively, with 13 bases between them. Sequencing was carried out using peripheral blood. The rearrangement links TRBV5-1 to TRBJ1-4; D is possibly TRBD1 (6 bases). The TCR originated in a human donor with COVID-19, enrolled during active disease. The donor label of this sample is uncertain. The CDR3 region is CASSLAVQGGEKLFF. In DNA form, the CDR3 reads TGCGCCAGCAGCTTGGCCGTACAGGGCGGTGAAAAACTGTTTTTT.